This T cell receptor beta chain was sequenced in a study of cytomegalovirus exposure and HLA in healthy donors. Background on the study: Later, an analysis reported that the 120 or so validation repertoires had used the same platform as the roughly 660 first-cohort repertoires.

This clone was detected a few times. The donors were part of the validation cohort, which consisted of about 120 subjects and was separate from the first cohort of about 650 subjects. The V end lost 5 bases, the J end lost 4 bases, and 11 bases lay between the germline ends. From germline, CDR1 is SNHLY and CDR2 FYNNEI. The CDR3 totals 13 residues. TCRdb's copy holds only in-frame clones and misses some; the assay was immunoSEQ multiplex PCR. The sample records under 150,000 clones, around 87% being singletons. The sequencing input was PBMCs. This sequence joins TRBV2 and TRBJ2-5, with a possible D match to TRBD1 (6 bases). This TCR was recovered from a man younger than 35 in good health and CMV-seropositive. The CDR3 region is CASSPQGRETQYF. DNA for the CDR3: TGTGCCAGCAGTCCACAGGGACGAGAGACCCAGTACTTC.